These T cell receptor beta chains were read from a single sample in a study of cutaneous CD30+ T cell lymphoproliferative disorder and hepatitis E. This table comes from immunoSEQ multiplex PCR, and its TCRdb copy is limited to in-frame clones, with some not included. Of 6,500 to 9,500 clones detected, roughly 70% appear once; the ten largest clones hold approximately 1%. Sequences were obtained from blood. These receptors all come from a human donor with a cutaneous T cell lymphoproliferative disorder associated with hepatitis E virus. Both conserved end residues are part of each CDR3. Each record gives: clone size, D gene, J gene, V gene, CDR3 protein, CDR3 DNA. The D gene is left open where the match is weak. Part of the rows lack a size; the others show once, few, many or a class for expanded clones.

>-|-|TRBJ1-5|TRBV7-2
CASSLGGTASYSNQPQHF
TGTGCCAGCAGCTTAGGGGGGACCGCAAGCTATAGCAATCAGCCCCAGCATTTT
>-|TRBD1|TRBJ2-1|TRBV12-5
CASGLAGGSYNEQFF
TGTGCTAGTGGTTTGGCAGGGGGCAGTTACAATGAGCAGTTCTTC
>-|-|TRBJ2-1|TRBV5-1
CASSEGGLYNEQFF
TGCGCCAGCAGCGAGGGAGGACTATACAATGAGCAGTTCTTC
>few|-|TRBJ2-1|TRBV5-6
CASSLTVYNEQFF
TGTGCCAGCAGCTTGACAGTTTACAATGAGCAGTTCTTC
>-|-|TRBJ1-1|TRBV18
CASSRTADLEAFF
TGTGCCAGCTCACGGACAGCAGATCTTGAAGCTTTCTTT
>once|-|TRBJ2-5|TRBV7-6
CASSLRGGKYQETQYF
TGTGCCAGCAGCTTACGAGGGGGGAAGTACCAAGAGACCCAGTACTTC
>once|TRBD1|TRBJ1-2|TRBV6-1
CASSEEVGGGDGYTF
TGTGCCAGCAGTGAAGAGGTCGGAGGGGGCGATGGCTACACCTTC
>-|-|TRBJ1-2|TRBV7-9
CASSRQDSLLIYGYTF
TGTGCCAGCAGTCGACAGGACAGCCTCCTTATCTATGGCTACACCTTC
>-|TRBD2|TRBJ2-3|TRBV7-8
CASSLGRGGRTDTQYF
TGTGCCAGCAGCCTAGGCCGGGGGGGAAGAACAGATACGCAGTATTTT
>-|TRBD1|TRBJ1-1|TRBV18
CASSPKTGDRTEAFF
TGTGCCAGCTCACCAAAGACAGGGGATCGCACTGAAGCTTTCTTT
>-|-|TRBJ1-1|TRBV19
CASSKGYRDGNTEAFF
TGTGCCAGTAGTAAGGGTTATCGGGACGGGAACACTGAAGCTTTCTTT
>-|TRBD2|TRBJ2-3|TRBV7-3
CASSLGVQAGGTDTQYF
TGTGCCAGCAGCTTAGGAGTCCAAGCGGGGGGCACAGATACGCAGTATTTT
>few|-|TRBJ2-7|TRBV5-5
CASSLVVQALGEQYF
TGTGCCAGCAGCTTGGTCGTCCAAGCTCTCGGCGAGCAGTACTTC
>-|-|TRBJ1-1|TRBV13
CASSLGRASEAFF
TGTGCCAGCAGCTTAGGCAGGGCATCTGAAGCTTTCTTT
>once|-|TRBJ2-1|TRBV5-5
CASSLHDGGREQFF
TGTGCCAGCAGCCTCCACGACGGGGGACGAGAGCAGTTCTTC
>few|-|TRBJ2-7|TRBV7-2
CASSLTAYEQYF
TGTGCCAGCAGCTTAACGGCCTACGAGCAGTACTTC
>once|TRBD1|TRBJ1-1|TRBV7-8
CASSLVTGGTEAFF
TGTGCCAGCAGTCTGGTGACAGGGGGCACTGAAGCTTTCTTT
>-|TRBD2|TRBJ2-7|TRBV6-5
CASSLSGSNLDEQYF
TGTGCCAGCAGCCTAAGCGGGAGTAATCTGGACGAGCAGTACTTC
>-|-|TRBJ1-2|TRBV10-3
CAIRPVQANYGYTF
TGTGCCATCAGACCGGTACAGGCCAACTATGGCTACACCTTC
>-|TRBD2|TRBJ2-1|TRBV11-3
CASSLMGTSKNEQFF
TGTGCCAGCAGCTTAATGGGGACTAGCAAAAATGAGCAGTTCTTC
>-|TRBD2|TRBJ2-1|TRBV7-9
CASSSNLAGGNHEQFF
TGTGCCAGCAGCTCAAATTTAGCGGGAGGGAACCATGAGCAGTTCTTC
>-|TRBD1|TRBJ2-1|TRBV28
CASSNWDRDFYNEQFF
TGTGCCAGCAGTAACTGGGACAGGGATTTCTACAATGAGCAGTTCTTC
>once|-|TRBJ2-4|TRBV5-6
CASSFRDRKYF
TGTGCCAGCAGCTTCCGGGACCGCAAGTACTTC
>-|TRBD2|TRBJ2-7|TRBV6-6
CASSGGGLAGGSF
TGTGCCAGCAGCGGAGGGGGACTAGCGGGCGGAAGCTTC
>once|-|TRBJ2-3|TRBV10-2
CASSEQMGRADTQYF
TGCGCCAGCAGTGAGCAGATGGGGCGTGCAGATACGCAGTATTTT
>-|-|TRBJ2-7|TRBV30
CAWSDLVTGQQYF
TGTGCCTGGAGCGATTTAGTGACAGGTCAACAGTACTTC
>few|-|TRBJ2-1|TRBV5-6
CASSLAGSSYNEQFF
TGTGCCAGCAGCTTGGCAGGGAGCTCCTACAATGAGCAGTTCTTC
>few|-|TRBJ2-7|TRBV5-1
CASSPKDSGMYEQYF
TGCGCCAGCAGCCCCAAAGACAGCGGTATGTACGAGCAGTACTTC